This T cell receptor beta chain is drawn from a study of STAT5B mutations in CD4+ large granular lymphocyte leukemia. Background on the study: Among healthy controls, a particular HLA allele went with more CDR3 'QG' motifs.

Profiled with immunoSEQ multiplex PCR; TCRdb holds only in-frame clones, not every one. Here the sample spans 25,000 to 30,000 clones, about three quarters being singletons. Controls came from buffy coats of healthy blood donors. The length of the CDR3 is 13 residues. Between the trimmed V and J ends, which lost 3 bases and 6 bases, there was a span of 6 bases. Looked up from germline, CDR1 is MNHEY and CDR2 is SMNVEV (reference sequence). V and J are TRBV27 and TRBJ1-6, with D hard to call. The sequenced sample was CD4+ T cells from blood buffy coats. This receptor was identified in a human donor in good health. The CDR3 sequence: CASSLETNSPLHF. The CDR3 nucleotides read TGTGCCAGCAGTTTGGAGACTAATTCACCCCTCCACTTT.